The next 5 T cell receptor beta chains were all read from a single sample in a study of Ad26.COV2.S vaccination and SARS-CoV-2 variants. As to treatment: approximately 18 received Ad26.COV2.S at low or high dose, single or two shots; about 5 received placebo; per-sample allocation not given. Samples came from day 63 after the first vaccine or placebo injection. Method: immunoSEQ multiplex PCR; TCRdb's copy keeps in-frame clones and lacks some. The table lists 380,000 or so clones, about 89% of them singletons. The sample here was peripheral blood, taken in a trial of Ad26.COV2.S vaccine versus placebo. The receptors come from a person aged 18-60 years who received the Ad26.COV2.S COVID-19 vaccine or a placebo.

The chain carries TRBV5-1 and TRBJ2-7; D is perhaps TRBD1 (6 bases). Trimming took off 3 bases at V and 7 bases at J, with 14 bases between the two ends. This CDR3 has 13 amino acids. Germline CDR1 and CDR2: SGHRS and YFSETQ. The CDR3 is CASSSKDQGEQYF. The CDR3 DNA follows: TGCGCCAGCAGCTCGAAGGATCAGGGGGAGCAGTACTTC.

This rearrangement joins TRBV13 to TRBJ1-2, with D tentatively TRBD1 (5 bases). Germline V gives CDR1 PRHDT, CDR2 FYEKMQ (reference sequence). V dropped 0 bases and J dropped 7 bases, with 15 bases sitting between them. The CDR3 covers 15 residues. CDR3 region: CASSLGRVVGGGYTF. DNA of the CDR3: TGTGCCAGCAGCTTAGGCCGCGTTGTCGGGGGTGGCTACACCTTC.

The rearrangement uses TRBV6-5 and TRBJ2-2; 8 bases map to TRBD1. J gave up 6 bases and V 2 bases, and 2 bases lay outside the gene matches. This CDR3 contains 14 residues. Germline V gene sequence: CDR1 MNHEY, CDR2 SVGAGI. This chain's CDR3 is CASSYQGASGELFF. The CDR3, as DNA: TGTGCCAGCAGTTACCAGGGGGCTTCCGGGGAGCTGTTTTTT.

The V and J genes are TRBV2 and TRBJ2-4; no firm D call. Trimming shortened V by 6 bases and J by 0 bases, and 9 bases separated the two germline ends. In germline, CDR1 is SNHLY, CDR2 FYNNEI. The CDR3 sequence is 14 residues long. The CDR3 coding sequence is TGTGCCAGCAGGCCCACTTCAGCCAAAAACATTCAGTACTTC. It codes for CASRPTSAKNIQYF. The whole variable domain, filled in from reference TRBV2 and TRBJ2-4, reads EPEVTQTPSHQVTQMGQEVILRCVPISNHLYFYWYRQILGQKVEFLVSFYNNEISEKSEIFDDQFSVERPDGSNFTLKIRSTKLEDSAMYFCASRPTSAKNIQYFGAGTRLSVL.

This chain connects TRBV19 to TRBJ1-2; tentative D call: TRBD1 (5 bases). Between the trimmed V and J ends, which lost 6 bases and 2 bases, there was a span of 7 bases. The CDR3 has 12 residues. The germline gives CDR1 LNHDA, CDR2 SQIVND (reference sequence). For the CDR3, the DNA is TGTGCCAGTAGGTCAGGGAACTATGGCTACACCTTC. Protein sequence: CASRSGNYGYTF.